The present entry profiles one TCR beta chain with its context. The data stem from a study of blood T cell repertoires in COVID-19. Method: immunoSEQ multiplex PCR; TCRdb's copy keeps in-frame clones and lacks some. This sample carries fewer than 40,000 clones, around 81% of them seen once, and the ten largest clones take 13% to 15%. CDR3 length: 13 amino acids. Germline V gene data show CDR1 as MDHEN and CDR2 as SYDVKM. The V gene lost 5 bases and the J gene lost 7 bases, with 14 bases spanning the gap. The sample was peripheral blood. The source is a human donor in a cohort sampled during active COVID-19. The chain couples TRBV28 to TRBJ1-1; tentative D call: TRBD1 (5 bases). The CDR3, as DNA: TGTGCCAGCAGTCCCAGGGAATCTAGTGAAGCTTTCTTT. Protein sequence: CASSPRESSEAFF. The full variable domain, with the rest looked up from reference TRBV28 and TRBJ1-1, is DVKVTQSSRYLVKRTGEKVFLECVQDMDHENMFWYRQDPGLGLRLIYFSYDVKMKEKGDIPEGYSVSREKKERFSLILESASTNQTSMYLCASSPRESSEAFFGQGTRLTVV.